The rows below give T cell receptor beta chains drawn from one sample of a study of T cells in Graves' hyperthyroidism and ophthalmopathy. Each CDR3 protein gets one entry after TCRdb re-called the multiplex PCR reads with MiXCR. This sample yields about 640,000 distinct CDR3 sequences, of which about 20% are seen a single time; 30% to 40% belongs to the top ten. The source material was blood. The receptors here all came from a man under 40 with Graves' ophthalmopathy. CDR3s include the opening cysteine and the closing phenylalanine or tryptophan. A D gene is named only where the DNA matches it firmly. Not all rows give a size; the values are once, few, many and, for expanded clones, a class.

cdr3_length: 13
clone_size: few
v_call: TRBV24-1
j_call: TRBJ1-2
d_call: TRBD1
cdr3_aa: CASDPGQPDGYTF
cdr3_nt: TGTGCCAGTGATCCGGGACAGCCCGATGGCTACACCTTC

cdr3_length: 16
clone_size: NA
v_call: TRBV5-1
j_call: TRBJ1-3
d_call: NA
cdr3_aa: CASSLALAGSGNTIYF
cdr3_nt: TGCGCCAGCAGCTTGGCCCTAGCCGGCTCTGGAAACACCATATATTTT

cdr3_length: 15
clone_size: many
v_call: TRBV7-8
j_call: TRBJ2-1
d_call: TRBD1
cdr3_aa: CASSLGTGGDNEQFF
cdr3_nt: TGTGCCAGCAGCCTTGGGACAGGGGGGGACAATGAGCAGTTCTTC

cdr3_length: 15
clone_size: NA
v_call: TRBV13
j_call: TRBJ2-2
d_call: TRBD2
cdr3_aa: CASSPGGSFTGELFF
cdr3_nt: TGTGCCAGCAGCCCAGGCGGGAGTTTCACCGGGGAGCTGTTTTTT

cdr3_length: 13
clone_size: NA
v_call: TRBV20-1
j_call: TRBJ2-2
d_call: NA
cdr3_aa: CSAQQVYTGELFF
cdr3_nt: TGCAGTGCCCAACAAGTTTACACCGGGGAGCTGTTTTTT

cdr3_length: 15
clone_size: NA
v_call: TRBV5-1
j_call: TRBJ1-2
d_call: NA
cdr3_aa: CASRAGTSTVGGYTF
cdr3_nt: TGCGCCAGCAGGGCCGGGACTTCGACCGTGGGTGGCTACACCTTC

cdr3_length: 13
clone_size: few
v_call: TRBV14
j_call: TRBJ1-6
d_call: NA
cdr3_aa: CASSYDGNSPLHF
cdr3_nt: TGTGCCAGCAGTTACGACGGGAATTCACCCCTCCACTTT

cdr3_length: 15
clone_size: few
v_call: TRBV12-3/TRBV12-4
j_call: TRBJ1-2
d_call: TRBD1
cdr3_aa: CASSSRQGHNYGYTF
cdr3_nt: TGTGCCAGCAGTTCCCGACAGGGCCATAACTATGGCTACACCTTC

cdr3_length: 15
clone_size: NA
v_call: TRBV20-1
j_call: TRBJ2-1
d_call: TRBD2
cdr3_aa: CSARIRLAGVNEQFF
cdr3_nt: TGCAGTGCTAGAATTCGACTAGCGGGAGTTAATGAGCAGTTCTTC

cdr3_length: 14
clone_size: NA
v_call: TRBV28
j_call: TRBJ2-3
d_call: NA
cdr3_aa: CASGLGTSTDTQYF
cdr3_nt: TGTGCCAGCGGTTTAGGAACAAGCACAGATACGCAGTATTTT

cdr3_length: 15
clone_size: many
v_call: TRBV12-3/TRBV12-4
j_call: TRBJ2-1
d_call: NA
cdr3_aa: CASSFNTGTSNEQFF
cdr3_nt: TGTGCCAGCAGTTTTAATACCGGGACTTCAAATGAGCAGTTCTTC

cdr3_length: 16
clone_size: NA
v_call: TRBV3-1
j_call: TRBJ1-1
d_call: TRBD1
cdr3_aa: CASSTYRGRGGTEAFF
cdr3_nt: TGTGCCAGCAGCACTTACAGGGGGCGAGGGGGGACTGAAGCTTTCTTT

cdr3_length: 14
clone_size: many
v_call: TRBV28
j_call: TRBJ2-7
d_call: NA
cdr3_aa: CASSVTSELYEQYF
cdr3_nt: TGTGCCAGCAGTGTGACTAGTGAACTTTACGAGCAGTACTTC

cdr3_length: 15
clone_size: NA
v_call: TRBV11-2
j_call: TRBJ2-5
d_call: NA
cdr3_aa: CASSYTFQGPQTQYF
cdr3_nt: TGTGCCAGCAGCTACACCTTCCAGGGGCCTCAGACCCAGTACTTC

cdr3_length: 14
clone_size: many
v_call: TRBV30
j_call: TRBJ2-7
d_call: TRBD2
cdr3_aa: CAWSPVSGSGEQYF
cdr3_nt: TGTGCCTGGAGCCCCGTTAGCGGGAGTGGCGAGCAGTACTTC

cdr3_length: 20
clone_size: NA
v_call: TRBV7-8
j_call: TRBJ2-1
d_call: NA
cdr3_aa: CASSLMLGRKGSNSYNEQFF
cdr3_nt: TGTGCCAGCAGCTTGATGTTGGGGAGGAAAGGGAGTAACTCCTACAATGAGCAGTTCTTC

cdr3_length: 13
clone_size: NA
v_call: TRBV28
j_call: TRBJ1-5
d_call: TRBD1
cdr3_aa: CASSRDSLKPQHF
cdr3_nt: TGTGCCAGCAGCCGGGACAGTCTGAAGCCCCAGCATTTT

cdr3_length: 16
clone_size: NA
v_call: TRBV28
j_call: TRBJ2-7
d_call: TRBD1
cdr3_aa: CASTLVGGQGFYEQYF
cdr3_nt: TGTGCCAGCACCCTCGTTGGGGGACAGGGGTTCTACGAGCAGTACTTC

cdr3_length: 18
clone_size: few
v_call: TRBV19
j_call: TRBJ2-2
d_call: TRBD1
cdr3_aa: CASSIYLRQGPNTGELFF
cdr3_nt: TGTGCCAGTAGTATTTATCTTAGACAGGGGCCAAACACCGGGGAGCTGTTTTTT

cdr3_length: 14
clone_size: many
v_call: TRBV20-1
j_call: TRBJ2-7
d_call: TRBD2
cdr3_aa: CSARDLAGDYEQYF
cdr3_nt: TGCAGTGCTAGAGATCTAGCGGGAGACTACGAGCAGTACTTC

cdr3_length: 14
clone_size: many
v_call: TRBV7-2
j_call: TRBJ2-5
d_call: NA
cdr3_aa: CASSLRTSRETQYF
cdr3_nt: TGTGCCAGCAGCTTAAGGACCTCGAGGGAGACCCAGTACTTC

cdr3_length: 14
clone_size: NA
v_call: TRBV28
j_call: TRBJ2-2
d_call: TRBD2
cdr3_aa: CASWGLAPTGELFF
cdr3_nt: TGTGCCAGCTGGGGACTAGCGCCCACCGGGGAGCTGTTTTTT

cdr3_length: 14
clone_size: few
v_call: TRBV9
j_call: TRBJ1-2
d_call: NA
cdr3_aa: CASSVDEVIYGYTF
cdr3_nt: TGTGCCAGCAGCGTAGATGAGGTCATTTATGGCTACACCTTC

cdr3_length: 17
clone_size: NA
v_call: TRBV28
j_call: TRBJ2-1
d_call: TRBD2
cdr3_aa: CASSLYGGTSGRHEQFF
cdr3_nt: TGTGCCAGCAGTTTATATGGGGGGACTAGCGGGAGGCATGAGCAGTTCTTC

cdr3_length: 12
clone_size: NA
v_call: TRBV28
j_call: TRBJ2-5
d_call: NA
cdr3_aa: CASSLEGPAQYF
cdr3_nt: TGTGCCAGCAGTTTAGAAGGCCCAGCCCAGTACTTC

cdr3_length: 15
clone_size: few
v_call: TRBV28
j_call: TRBJ2-3
d_call: TRBD2
cdr3_aa: CASSLVAGAQCTQYF
cdr3_nt: TGTGCCAGCAGTTTAGTAGCGGGAGCGCAATGTACGCAGTATTTT

cdr3_length: 17
clone_size: few
v_call: TRBV5-1
j_call: TRBJ2-1
d_call: TRBD2
cdr3_aa: CASSFKEGGSAYNEQFF
cdr3_nt: TGCGCCAGCAGCTTTAAGGAAGGCGGGAGCGCTTACAATGAGCAGTTCTTC